The 22 T cell receptor beta chains below were found in one sample sequenced in a study of T cells in narcolepsy. TCRdb's copy holds only in-frame clones and misses some; the assay was immunoSEQ multiplex PCR. The data contain around 30,000 clones, roughly four fifths of them singletons. Material for sequencing was CD45RA- memory CD4+ T cells from PBMCs. Source of these receptors: a human donor with narcolepsy.

A single count supports this clone. This chain connects TRBV30 to TRBJ1-5; D remains unclear. Germline V CDR1 and CDR2: GTSNPN, SVGIG (reference sequence). V lost 1 base to trimming and J lost 8 bases, with 15 bases between them. The CDR3 is 14 amino acids. CDR3: CAWSARGGREPQHF. Written as DNA, the CDR3 is TGTGCCTGGAGTGCCCGTGGAGGGAGGGAGCCCCAGCATTTT.

J is TRBJ1-4 and V is TRBV15, with 7 bases fitting TRBD1. Germline CDR1 is LNHNV and CDR2 is YYDKDF (reference sequence). This CDR3 has 15 residues. V was clipped by 4 bases and J by 4 bases; unmatched bases: 6. CDR3 in DNA: TGTGCCACCAGCACCAGACAGGGAAGTAATGAAAAACTGTTTTTT. It is translated as CATSTRQGSNEKLFF.

This sequence joins TRBV7-8 and TRBJ2-7; 8 bases agree with TRBD2. The CDR3 has 19 residues. Germline V gene sequence: CDR1 SGHVS, CDR2 FQNEAQ. Trimming cost V 2 bases and J 4 bases; bases outside gene matches: 19. The DNA of the CDR3 is TGTGCCAGCAGCTTACATTCGGGGGGGTACAAGAGGTACGGGTACGAGCAGTACTTC. Translating gives CASSLHSGGYKRYGYEQYF.

The chain recombines TRBV11-3 with TRBJ1-1; TRBD1 is a possible D gene (6 bases). The CDR3 consists of 15 residues. Trimming took off 2 bases at V and 1 base at J, with 11 bases between the two ends. The germline V gene has CDR1 SGHNT and CDR2 YENEEA. CDR3 residues: CASSLWGGRNTEAFF. The CDR3 DNA follows: TGTGCCAGCAGCTTATGGGGGGGGCGGAACACTGAAGCTTTCTTT.

This clone was counted a single time. The chain recombines TRBV6-5 with TRBJ1-2; D is unclear. CDR3 length equals 14 residues. The ends were cut back, 6 bases at V and 9 bases at J, with 20 bases in the middle. Germline loops: CDR1 MNHEY, CDR2 SVGAGI. Here the CDR3 reads CASREVLTMVSYTF. For the CDR3, the DNA is TGTGCCAGCAGGGAGGTGTTAACTATGGTTAGCTACACCTTC.

This rearrangement joins TRBV4-2 to TRBJ2-3; weak D call: TRBD2 (5 bases). The CDR3 runs to 15 residues. Per the germline V gene, CDR1 is LGHNA and CDR2 is YNFKEQ. Trimming took off 0 bases at V and 5 bases at J, with 12 bases between the two ends. CDR3 region: CASSQEVGVLDTQYF. CDR3 bases: TGTGCCAGCAGCCAAGAGGTGGGAGTCCTAGATACGCAGTATTTT.

This clone was found a few times. The chain combines TRBV28 with TRBJ1-2, with D maybe TRBD1 (5 bases). The germline gives CDR1 MDHEN, CDR2 SYDVKM. The V end was cut by 3 bases, the J end by 6 bases, with 14 bases between. The CDR3 has 14 residues. CDR3 coding DNA: TGTGCCAGCAGTTTTGGGGACCTATTGGATGGCTACACCTTC. Protein product: CASSFGDLLDGYTF.

The CDR3 is CASNRVVSENQPQHF. The DNA for the CDR3 is TGTGCCAGCAACAGGGTTGTATCGGAAAATCAGCCCCAGCATTTT. This chain uses TRBV6-1 with TRBJ1-5, with D possibly matching TRBD1 (6 bases). The V end lost 7 bases, the J end lost 4 bases, and 17 bases lay between the germline ends. The CDR3 is 15 amino acids. The V gene's germline CDR1 is MNHNS and CDR2 SASEGT.

This clone showed up just once. The chain combines TRBV2 with TRBJ1-1, with TRBD1 as a possible D gene (5 bases). The germline V gene encodes CDR1 SNHLY and CDR2 FYNNEI. The CDR3 runs to 12 residues. Trimming took off 5 bases at V and 7 bases at J, with 11 bases between the two ends. In DNA form, the CDR3 reads TGTGCCAGCAGTAGGGGTTCGGGTGAAGCTTTCTTT. It yields the protein CASSRGSGEAFF.

CDR3 sequence (DNA): TGTGCCAGCAGTTACCTTCTTTATGGGACCCAGTACTTC. It yields the protein CASSYLLYGTQYF. The V call is TRBV6-6, the J call TRBJ2-5; D call uncertain. The ends were cut back, 2 bases at V and 7 bases at J, with 11 bases in the middle. The germline V gene has CDR1 MNHNY and CDR2 SVGAGI (reference sequence). This CDR3 has 13 amino acids.

The chain has TRBV2 and TRBJ1-5, with 7 bases identical to TRBD1. This CDR3 has 17 residues. The germline V gene encodes CDR1 SNHLY and CDR2 FYNNEI. The trim removed 6 bases at V and 1 base at J, leaving 12 bases unmatched. The DNA for the CDR3 is TGTGCCAGCAGAACCGGGACAGTAACCTTAAGCAATCAGCCCCAGCATTTT. It yields the protein CASRTGTVTLSNQPQHF.

V is TRBV30 and J is TRBJ2-2; 16 bases fit TRBD2. Losses at the gene ends were 5 bases for V and 6 bases for J; bases not matched to a gene: 9. This CDR3 comprises 17 residues. Germline V gene sequence: CDR1 GTSNPN, CDR2 SVGIG (reference sequence). The chain's CDR3 is CAWAPGLAGGQAGELFF. The DNA of the CDR3 is TGTGCCTGGGCCCCGGGACTAGCGGGGGGGCAGGCCGGGGAGCTGTTTTTT. The full variable domain, completed using reference TRBV30 and TRBJ2-2, is SQTIHQWPATLVQPVGSPLSLECTVEGTSNPNLYWYRQAAGRGLQLLFYSVGIGQISSEVPQNLSASRPQDRQFILSSKKLLLSDSGFYLCAWAPGLAGGQAGELFFGEGSRLTVL.

The chain has TRBV6-1 and TRBJ1-3; D remains unclear. Looked up from germline, CDR1 is MNHNS and CDR2 is SASEGT. Trimming left V 7 bases short and J 0 bases short, with 13 bases between. This CDR3 comprises 15 residues. CDR3 loop: CASTPDWSSGNTIYF. In nucleotides, the CDR3 is TGTGCCAGCACGCCCGACTGGAGCTCTGGAAACACCATATATTTT.

The chain carries TRBV7-6 and TRBJ2-5; 10 bases agree with TRBD1. TRBJ2-7 matches the DNA end more closely, so the J call is doubtful. Germline V lookup: CDR1 SGHVS, CDR2 FNYEAQ. This CDR3 region has 16 residues. The CDR3 nucleotides read TGTGCCAGCAGCACCAGGACAGGGGGTAATCCCTACGAGCAGTACTTC. Amino acids: CASSTRTGGNPYEQYF.

This clone occurred once. The chain has TRBV4-1 and TRBJ1-2; TRBD1 matches at 9 bases. The V segment lost 4 bases and the J segment 7 bases; nucleotides outside the gene matches: 7. This CDR3 has 14 residues. Per the germline V gene, CDR1 is MGHRA and CDR2 is YSYEKL. This chain's CDR3 is CASSPMGQGGGYTF. The CDR3 DNA reads TGCGCCAGCAGCCCGATGGGACAGGGAGGTGGCTACACCTTC.

The chain has TRBV7-9 and TRBJ1-2, with a tentative D call TRBD1 (6 bases). Germline CDR1 and CDR2: SEHNR and FQNEAQ (reference sequence). V lost 2 bases, J lost 3 bases, and 13 bases lay in between. CDR3 size: 15 residues. As DNA, the CDR3 is TGTGCCAGCAGCTTAAGTCAGGGGCCTTACTATGGCTACACCTTC. This encodes CASSLSQGPYYGYTF.

The chain combines TRBV7-2 with TRBJ2-5; unclear D gene. The germline V gene has CDR1 SGHTA and CDR2 FQGNSA. Trimming cost V 3 bases and J 5 bases, with 7 bases left between them. This CDR3 is built from 12 residues. The CDR3 loop is CASSFGWETQYF. CDR3 in DNA: TGTGCCAGCAGCTTCGGCTGGGAGACCCAGTACTTC.

This rearrangement joins TRBV15 to TRBJ1-4; 7 nucleotides line up with TRBD1. The length of the CDR3 is 15 residues. Germline V gene sequence: CDR1 LNHNV, CDR2 YYDKDF (reference sequence). V lost 0 bases to trimming and J lost 3 bases; unmatched junction nucleotides: 1. The CDR3 region is CATSRDQGANEKLFF. DNA for the CDR3: TGTGCCACCAGCAGAGATCAGGGGGCTAATGAAAAACTGTTTTTT.

This chain uses TRBV6-6 with TRBJ1-1, with D unresolved. Between the trimmed V and J ends, which lost 6 bases and 1 base, there was a span of 3 bases. Germline lookup yields CDR1 MNHNY and CDR2 SVGAGI (reference sequence). The CDR3 totals 11 residues. The CDR3 here is CASRRNTEAFF. CDR3 nucleotides: TGTGCCAGCAGGCGGAACACTGAAGCTTTCTTT.

The chain combines TRBV2 with TRBJ1-2; 7 bases map to TRBD1. Per germline, CDR1 SNHLY and CDR2 FYNNEI. CDR3 size: 15 residues. J was trimmed by 4 bases and V by 3 bases; bases with no gene match: 8. The CDR3 nucleotides read TGTGCCAGCAGTGATCAGGGAGGGGGCGCCTATGGCTACACCTTC. This sequence encodes CASSDQGGGAYGYTF.

V gene TRBV25-1 combines with J gene TRBJ2-3; 7 positions agree with TRBD1. Germline V gene data show CDR1 as MGHDK and CDR2 as SYGVNS. The length of the CDR3 is 15 residues. J was trimmed by 1 base and V by 1 base; bases with no gene match: 2. DNA for the CDR3: TGTGCCAGCAGTGAATTAGGGACAGGCACAGATACGCAGTATTTT. Its translation is CASSELGTGTDTQYF.

The chain combines TRBV11-3 with TRBJ2-2; D is possibly TRBD1 or TRBD2 (5 bases each). This CDR3 region has 15 residues. V lost 4 bases, J lost 7 bases, and 16 bases lay in between. Germline CDR1 is SGHNT and CDR2 is YENEEA. For the CDR3, the DNA is TGTGCCAGCAGCTCCAGAGGGGTTGGGCTCGGGGAGCTGTTTTTT. Translating it yields CASSSRGVGLGELFF.